This entry is about one TCR beta chain. This clone was detected ten times or more. This clone's antigen is unknown. There are no base qualities to consult, and no much larger clone falls within one base. Relative to germline, V is 2 bases shorter and J is 2 bases shorter, with 6 bases between their ends. Via the germline V gene, CDR1 is LGHNA and CDR2 YSLEER. Inclusive of the bounding cysteine and phenylalanine, the CDR3 is 13 residues long. Only the CDR3 DNA is retained, 39 bases long and in frame from the first base. All of the isolated RNA was reverse transcribed with the High Capacity cDNA Reverse Transcription Kit, so expressed TCRB transcripts were sequenced. Naive, central memory and regulatory T cell samples underwent deep immunoSEQ sequencing, averaging approximately 3.3 million total reads per sample. Sorted cells were lysed in RLT buffer and RNA was extracted with DNase-treated RNeasy Micro or Mini kits, depending on cell number. To prevent cross-contamination, each cell subset was processed individually, whereas patient and healthy donor samples were processed jointly. The immunoSEQ multiplex PCR was used to amplify TCRB sequences from cDNA, generating 87-bp fragments that spanned the CDR3 region. Sequencing of the amplicons was done on the Illumina HiSeq platform. In the authors' own workflow: Synthetic template baselines were used to correct PCR bias computationally, reads within Hamming distance 2 were collapsed, and singletons that could not be merged were discarded. Reads were aligned against IMGT so that V, D and J genes, CDR3 length and insertions or deletions at six rearrangement sites could be assigned. Clonotype counts were normalized to sorted cell number within each subset before computing true diversity and Gini coefficients with the tcR R package. The overlap coefficient, calculated on TCRB nucleotide sequences, was used to measure repertoire sharing. TCRdb holds this immuneACCESS table with in-frame rearrangements only. Some clones are missing; in checked studies, unresolved V genes explain under half, and the rest has no known cause. The V and J calls and clone size come from that table; D and trimming were worked out from the DNA. The sample data list roughly 180,000 clones, and 7.8% of these were observed just once. Of the sample, approximately 1% falls within the top ten clones.

These data belong to a study of beta chain features in type 1 diabetes (dated by TCRdb to between 2017 and 2018). A note on the overall study: Mean age, gender distribution, total cell number and subset yield were not different between patients and healthy donors. A total of about 110 million sorted cells were examined across all samples, and the number of cells per subset was strongly correlated with RNA yield. In the study, TCRB repertoires of sorted circulating CD4+ T cell subsets from recently diagnosed type 1 diabetes patients were compared with those of matched healthy donors. Regulatory and stem cell-like memory subsets were isolated from only 8 patients and roughly 8 healthy donors, whereas naive and central memory subsets came from all 28 donors. The study at large found these results: At VDJ recombination sites, type 1 diabetes patients had fewer insertions and more deleted nucleotides, which implies abnormalities in thymic rearrangement. Naive, central memory and regulatory TCRB repertoires appeared more similar among patients than among healthy donors. Because cDNA was sequenced instead of genomic DNA, highly expressing activated cells could be over-represented, though the groups showed no difference in activation or CD3 levels. Shorter templates might be favored by PCR, yet because patient and control samples were amplified and corrected together, any such skew would affect both groups equally. Only small numbers of individuals were included in the HLA sub-analyses, which left unresolved whether HLA type had any influence on TCRB rearrangement. A moderate but significant shortening of TCRB CDR3 length was observed in type 1 diabetes patients in all four CD4+ subsets.

A single peripheral blood draw of around 100 mL on average was collected from each donor into heparinised tubes. A BD FACSAria II was used to sort naive, central memory, regulatory and stem cell-like memory CD4+ T cells with a panel that included CD45RO, CCR7, CD25, CD127, CD95 and CD27. A purity above 98% was achieved for all sorted populations. PBMCs were isolated immediately by Lymphoprep density gradient centrifugation and stained directly without culture. So that batch effects would be minimized, each experiment stained and sorted samples in pairs, pairing one healthy donor with one patient. The receptor comes from a woman in her 40s with type 1 diabetes. Source material: central memory CD4+ T cells from blood. The chain is encoded by TRBV4-3 joined to TRBJ1-1, with no D gene named confidently. DNA sequence: TGCGCCAGCAGCCAATCTACTAACACTGAAGCTTTCTTT. It is translated as CASSQSTNTEAFF.